This T cell receptor (beta chain) was observed in a study of blood T cells in healthy people across ages. Study findings and constraints: No one knew whether donors had CMV, which possibly confounded expanded clonotype changes. Higher diversity and more naive CD4+ cells were features of long-lived donors, compared to aged donors. Researchers judged that diversity estimates from one million T cells fell short of true values.

The authors ran a second PCR of roughly 7 to 11 cycles using a sample-barcoded 5' primer and a J-beta primer mix. TCRdb independently ran MiXCR on the 5' RACE reads; one entry per CDR3 protein. The table shows about 830,000 distinct CDR3 sequences, with around 62% occurring only once. As for this clonotype: As yet, its antigen is unknown.

Source material: blood. The clonotype was recovered from a man aged 30 to 45 in good health.

In DNA, the CDR3 is TGCGCCAGCAGCCATAACCCTACCCAGGGGGCGGGGAATGAGCAGTACTTC. It specifies CASSHNPTQGAGNEQYF. V is TRBV4-3 and J is TRBJ2-5; 8 bases fit TRBD1. The CDR3 consists of 17 residues. Germline trimming cut 3 bases from V and 11 bases from J; bases unmatched to any gene: 20. Germline V lookup: CDR1 LGHNA, CDR2 YSLEER.